This TCR beta chain is drawn from a study of blood T cell repertoires in COVID-19. About the research overall: COVID-19 samples, acute and convalescent, were from the United States, Italy and Spain. Sources were T cells, B-cell-depleted T cells, or PBMCs; the material itself was cDNA or gDNA.

Per the authors' pipeline: Using reference gene primer amplification, nucleated cell counts were estimated. Produced via immunoSEQ multiplex PCR; TCRdb's table is partial and in-frame only. That table supplies the V and J calls and clone size; D and trimming were determined from the DNA. Of about 140,000 clones in the sample, 84% were seen once. This TCR was sampled from a human donor in a cohort sampled during active COVID-19. Sequencing was performed on peripheral blood.

The CDR3 region has the DNA TGTGCCAGCAGAGATACAGGGGCCAATCAGCCCCAGCATTTT. Protein sequence: CASRDTGANQPQHF. The chain carries TRBV2 and TRBJ1-5; 7 bases line up with TRBD1. V dropped 6 bases and J dropped 3; count of bases not matched to a gene: 5. The germline CDR1 and CDR2 sequences are SNHLY and FYNNEI. This CDR3 spans 14 amino acids.